These 21 T cell receptor beta chains originate from one sample sequenced in a study of cytomegalovirus exposure and HLA in healthy donors. PCR employed 60 Vbeta and 13 Jbeta primers. Using immunoSEQ multiplex PCR, the repertoire was profiled, and TCRdb retains in-frame clones only, with some absent. The sample lists hundreds of thousands of clones, 75% to 85% occurring once. Sequencing input: PBMCs. Receptors originate from a woman between 55 and 75 years old in good health and CMV-seropositive.

The genes are TRBV7-2 and TRBJ2-7; TRBD2 matches 8 bases. With V trimmed by 4 bases and J by 5 bases, 7 bases remained unmatched. This CDR3 is 14 amino acids long. The germline gives CDR1 SGHTA, CDR2 FQGNSA. The CDR3 region is CASSYYSGTDEQYF. The CDR3, as DNA: TGTGCCAGCAGCTACTATAGCGGGACTGACGAGCAGTACTTC.

The chain combines TRBV7-9 with TRBJ2-7; D is perhaps TRBD2 (6 bases). CDR1 and CDR2 from the germline V gene are SEHNR and FQNEAQ (reference sequence). The CDR3 totals 12 residues. The V gene lost 10 bases and the J gene lost 7 bases, with 17 bases spanning the gap. The CDR3 is CATTRGTGEQYF. CDR3 in DNA: TGTGCCACTACCCGGGGGACGGGGGAGCAGTACTTC.

J is TRBJ2-5 and V is TRBV5-1; D may be TRBD2 (6 bases). Germline V gene sequence: CDR1 SGHRS, CDR2 YFSETQ. The CDR3 is 15 residues long. The V end lost 0 bases, the J end lost 5 bases, and 14 bases lay between the germline ends. The CDR3, as DNA: TGCGCCAGCAGCTTGGGTGCCACTCGGGGGGAGACCCAGTACTTC. Amino acid sequence: CASSLGATRGETQYF.

The V and J genes are TRBV11-2 and TRBJ1-5; maybe TRBD1 (5 bases). The CDR3 is 12 residues long. Germline lookup yields CDR1 SGHAT and CDR2 FQNNGV. V gave up 5 bases and J gave up 5 bases, with 7 bases separating them. The CDR3 nucleotides are TGTGCCAGCAGCCAAGGGGATCAGCCCCAGCATTTT. Translating gives CASSQGDQPQHF.

The rearrangement uses TRBV5-1 and TRBJ2-3, with TRBD1 matching 9 bases. J gave up 3 bases and V 2 bases, and 7 bases lay outside the gene matches. CDR1 and CDR2 (germline): SGHRS, YFSETQ. The CDR3 has 16 residues. The CDR3 DNA is TGCGCCAGCAGCTTACAGGGGGCGATTATTACAGATACGCAGTATTTT. The encoded protein is CASSLQGAIITDTQYF.

The chain joins TRBV6-9 to TRBJ1-2; no clear D gene. Per germline, CDR1 MNHGY and CDR2 SVAAGI. The V end lost 9 bases, the J end lost 6 bases, and 5 bases lay between the germline ends. This CDR3 is built from 9 residues. The CDR3 region is CASIDGYTF. In DNA, the CDR3 is TGTGCCAGTATCGATGGCTACACCTTC.

This rearrangement joins TRBV7-2 to TRBJ2-1; 14 nucleotides agree with TRBD2. Germline CDR1 is SGHTA and CDR2 is FQGNSA. CDR3 length: 15 amino acids. J was trimmed by 6 bases and V by 5 bases; bases with no gene match: 3. The CDR3 region is CASSPGLAGGNEQFF. The CDR3 DNA is TGTGCCAGCAGCCCCGGACTAGCGGGAGGCAATGAGCAGTTCTTC.

The gene calls are TRBV30 and TRBJ2-3; D gene uncertain. CDR3 length: 12 amino acids. Germline V gene lookup returns CDR1 GTSNPN and CDR2 SVGIG (reference sequence). Trimming left V 7 bases short and J 6 bases short, with 14 bases between. CDR3 residues: CASTSGVDTQYF. CDR3 in DNA: TGTGCCTCGACAAGTGGTGTGGATACGCAGTATTTT.

The chain carries TRBV30 and TRBJ1-4; no firm D call. The CDR3 spans 14 residues. In germline, CDR1 is GTSNPN, CDR2 SVGIG (reference sequence). Trimming shortened V by 6 bases and J by 10 bases, and 21 bases separated the two germline ends. In nucleotides, the CDR3 is TGTGCCTGTTGTGACGAGGTCCTTCGGGGAAAACTGTTTTTT. Translation: CACCDEVLRGKLFF.

CDR3 in amino acids: CASSFLYEQYF. The CDR3 bases are TGCGCCAGCAGCTTCCTCTACGAGCAGTACTTC. The rearrangement uses TRBV5-1 and TRBJ2-7; D call uncertain. With 2 bases removed from V and 3 bases from J, the gap between germline ends came to 3 bases. The V gene's germline CDR1 is SGHRS and CDR2 YFSETQ. This CDR3 contains 11 residues. Based on the CDR3 plus reference TRBV5-1 and TRBJ2-7, the full variable domain is KAGVTQTPRYLIKTRGQQVTLSCSPISGHRSVSWYQQTPGQGLQFLFEYFSETQRNKGNFPGRFSGRQFSNSRSEMNVSTLELGDSALYLCASSFLYEQYFGPGTRLTVT.

The chain joins TRBV7-6 to TRBJ2-7; a possible D gene is TRBD2 (6 bases). This CDR3 is built from 15 residues. CDR1 and CDR2 (germline): SGHVS, FNYEAQ. Trimming took 0 bases from V and 4 from J, leaving 13 bases between them. This chain's CDR3 is CASSLATRGPYEQYF. The CDR3 DNA sequence: TGTGCCAGCAGCTTAGCGACGCGGGGACCTTACGAGCAGTACTTC.

The sample holds a few counts of this clone. V is TRBV7-9 and J is TRBJ1-3; 10 nucleotides agree with TRBD1. Germline CDR1 reads SEHNR; CDR2 reads FQNEAQ (reference sequence). The CDR3 runs 15 residues. V was clipped by 5 bases and J by 3 bases; unmatched bases: 4. Here the CDR3 reads CASSLDRGNGNTIYF. The CDR3 nucleotides are TGTGCCAGCAGCCTGGACAGGGGGAATGGAAACACCATATATTTT. Full variable domain (remainder filled in from reference TRBV7-9 and TRBJ1-3): DTGVSQNPRHKITKRGQNVTFRCDPISEHNRLYWYRQTLGQGPEFLTYFQNEAQLEKSRLLSDRFSAERPKGSFSTLEIQRTEQGDSAMYLCASSLDRGNGNTIYFGEGSWLTVV.

This clone showed up just once. The chain employs TRBV14 and TRBJ2-1, with TRBD2 matching over 11 bases. This CDR3 is 17 amino acids long. Germline CDR1 reads SGHDN; CDR2 reads FVKESK. The junction had 10 bases not matched to a gene; V was cut back by 5 bases and J by 4 bases. CDR3 sequence reads: CASSSKSLAGAYNEQFF. The CDR3 DNA reads as TGTGCCAGCAGCTCTAAATCACTAGCGGGAGCTTACAATGAGCAGTTCTTC.

The CDR3 region is CASTSLSLIYGYTF. CDR3 DNA sequence: TGTGCCAGCACGTCCCTGAGCTTGATCTATGGCTACACCTTC. The chain links TRBV11-3 to TRBJ1-2; D unclear. CDR3 length equals 14 residues. Germline V gene lookup returns CDR1 SGHNT and CDR2 YENEEA. V lost 7 bases and J lost 4, with 16 bases in between.

The chain links TRBV27 to TRBJ1-1, with 11 bases that match TRBD1. After removal of 5 bases from V and 5 bases from J, the junction contained 7 bases not matched to a gene. This CDR3 spans 15 amino acids. Germline lookup yields CDR1 MNHEY and CDR2 SMNVEV (reference sequence). The CDR3 sequence: CASSAWTGGRTEAFF. The CDR3 DNA sequence: TGTGCCAGCAGTGCTTGGACAGGGGGCAGGACTGAAGCTTTCTTT.

The genes are TRBV19 and TRBJ1-5; TRBD1 agrees at 8 bases. J was trimmed by 7 bases and V by 7 bases; bases with no gene match: 12. Germline assignment: CDR1 LNHDA and CDR2 SQIVND (reference sequence). The CDR3 has 15 residues. The CDR3 reads CASTRVGRGRQPQHF. As DNA, the CDR3 is TGTGCCAGTACTAGGGTCGGCAGGGGGCGACAGCCCCAGCATTTT.

This chain links TRBV5-1 with TRBJ2-7, with TRBD2 matching over 10 bases. Germline V gene sequence: CDR1 SGHRS, CDR2 YFSETQ. After removal of 1 base from V and 5 bases from J, the junction contained 12 bases not matched to a gene. This CDR3 is built from 17 residues. The CDR3 reads CASSLTPTGTSVHEQYF. The DNA for the CDR3 is TGCGCCAGCAGCTTGACCCCCACCGGGACTAGCGTCCACGAGCAGTACTTC.

V is TRBV7-2 and J is TRBJ2-1; TRBD2 matches at 11 bases. The CDR3 totals 16 residues. The V gene's germline CDR1 is SGHTA and CDR2 FQGNSA. V lost 5 bases and J lost 9; bases outside the gene matches: 12. The CDR3 DNA reads as TGTGCCAGCAGCCCGGGACTAGCGGACAGCACTAGTGAGCAGTTCTTC. Protein sequence: CASSPGLADSTSEQFF.

This clone showed up just once. The chain has TRBV11-2 and TRBJ2-5; 7 bases fit TRBD2. The germline V gene encodes CDR1 SGHAT and CDR2 FQNNGV. The CDR3 has 16 residues. The ends lost 1 base at V and 2 bases at J; junction bases unmatched: 7. In DNA, the CDR3 is TGTGCCAGCAGCTTAGGGGGGGGGTGGAGTCAAGAGACCCAGTACTTC. This gives the protein CASSLGGGWSQETQYF. Full variable domain (outside the CDR3, taken from reference TRBV11-2 and TRBJ2-5): EAGVAQSPRYKIIEKRQSVAFWCNPISGHATLYWYQQILGQGPKLLIQFQNNGVVDDSQLPKDRFSAERLKGVDSTLKIQPAKLEDSAVYLCASSLGGGWSQETQYFGPGTRLLVL.

The sample holds a few counts of this clone. This chain connects TRBV7-3 to TRBJ2-2, with D possibly being TRBD1 (6 bases). V lost 5 bases, J lost 3 bases, and 16 bases lay in between. The CDR3 covers 16 residues. Germline CDR1 reads SGHTA; CDR2 reads FQGTGA. CDR3 in DNA: TGTGCCAGCAGCCCCTACCAGGGGCTAGACACCGGGGAGCTGTTTTTT. Amino acid sequence: CASSPYQGLDTGELFF.

The rearrangement joins TRBV19 to TRBJ1-2; a possible D gene is TRBD1 (5 bases). Trimming cost V 8 bases and J 4 bases, with 14 bases left between them. Germline CDR1 reads LNHDA; CDR2 reads SQIVND (reference sequence). This CDR3 is built from 13 residues. The CDR3 DNA is TGTGCCAGTGGTAATCAGGGCGTCTATGGCTACACCTTC. This codes for CASGNQGVYGYTF.